Following are 5 T cell receptor beta chains from one sample sequenced in a study of shared clonotypes between healthy human individuals. Libraries were prepared by immunoSEQ multiplex PCR; TCRdb keeps only in-frame clonotypes and omits some of them. This table holds hundreds of thousands of clones, roughly 78% found once. Sequenced: memory CD4+ T cells sorted from blood. Subset meaning: CD45RA-negative fraction. The receptors shown here come from a woman aged 25 to 39 in good health.

The CDR3 nucleotides read TGTGCCAGCAGTCCGGCGGGCAGCAACGAGCAGTACTTC. Amino acid sequence: CASSPAGSNEQYF. J is TRBJ2-7 and V is TRBV6-6; D perhaps matches TRBD2 (5 bases). Germline V gene sequence: CDR1 MNHNY, CDR2 SVGAGI (reference sequence). V was trimmed by 5 bases and J by 5 bases, leaving 13 bases between them. The CDR3 runs 13 residues.

This sequence joins TRBV5-4 and TRBJ2-7; 9 nucleotides line up with TRBD1. After removal of 2 bases from V and 2 bases from J, the junction contained 8 bases not matched to a gene. The germline V gene encodes CDR1 SGHNT and CDR2 YYREEE (reference sequence). The CDR3 contains 16 residues. The CDR3 region is CASSLGRGTGTYEQYF. The CDR3 DNA follows: TGTGCCAGCAGCTTAGGTCGAGGGACAGGGACCTACGAGCAGTACTTC. The whole variable domain, filled in from reference TRBV5-4 and TRBJ2-7, reads ETGVTQSPTHLIKTRGQQVTLRCSSQSGHNTVSWYQQALGQGPQFIFQYYREEENGRGNFPPRFSGLQFPNYSSELNVNALELDDSALYLCASSLGRGTGTYEQYFGPGTRLTVT.

The chain carries TRBV7-9 and TRBJ2-7; TRBD1 agrees at 10 bases. This CDR3 comprises 15 residues. From germline, CDR1 is SEHNR and CDR2 FQNEAQ (reference sequence). With V trimmed by 5 bases and J by 4 bases, 8 bases remained unmatched. CDR3 sequence reads: CASSRTGTGAYEQYF. Here the CDR3 DNA reads TGTGCCAGCAGCAGGACCGGGACAGGGGCGTACGAGCAGTACTTC.

This clone was detected many times. V and J are TRBV5-8 and TRBJ2-6; D is ambiguous. The CDR3 length is 16 residues. Germline V CDR1 and CDR2: SGHTS, YDEGEE. V was cut by 2 bases and J by 0 bases, with 9 bases left in between. CDR3 sequence reads: CASSFGSYSGANVLTF. CDR3 nucleotide sequence: TGTGCCAGCAGCTTCGGTTCCTACTCTGGGGCCAACGTCCTGACTTTC.

The chain employs TRBV18 and TRBJ1-1; D not resolved. From germline, CDR1 is KGHSH and CDR2 LQKENI. This CDR3 has 14 residues. V was pared by 3 bases and J by 1 base, with 9 bases between. As DNA, the CDR3 is TGTGCCAGCTCACCTGCACGGAGGAACACTGAAGCTTTCTTT. Its translation: CASSPARRNTEAFF.